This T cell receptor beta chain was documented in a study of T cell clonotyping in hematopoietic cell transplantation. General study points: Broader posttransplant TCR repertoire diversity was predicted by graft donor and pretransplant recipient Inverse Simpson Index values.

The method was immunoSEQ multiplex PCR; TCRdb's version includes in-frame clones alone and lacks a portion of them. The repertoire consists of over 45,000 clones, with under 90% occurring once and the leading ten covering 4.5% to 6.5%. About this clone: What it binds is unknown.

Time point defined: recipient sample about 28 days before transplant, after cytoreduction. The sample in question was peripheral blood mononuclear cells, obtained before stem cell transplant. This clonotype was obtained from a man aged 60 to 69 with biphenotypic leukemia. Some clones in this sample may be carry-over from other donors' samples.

CDR3: CASTGPTDTQYF. CDR3 bases: TGTGCCAGCACAGGCCCCACAGATACGCAGTATTTT. The chain couples TRBV2 to TRBJ2-3; D not certain. In germline, CDR1 is SNHLY, CDR2 FYNNEI. This CDR3 is built from 12 residues. The ends were cut back, 7 bases at V and 2 bases at J, with 7 bases in the middle.